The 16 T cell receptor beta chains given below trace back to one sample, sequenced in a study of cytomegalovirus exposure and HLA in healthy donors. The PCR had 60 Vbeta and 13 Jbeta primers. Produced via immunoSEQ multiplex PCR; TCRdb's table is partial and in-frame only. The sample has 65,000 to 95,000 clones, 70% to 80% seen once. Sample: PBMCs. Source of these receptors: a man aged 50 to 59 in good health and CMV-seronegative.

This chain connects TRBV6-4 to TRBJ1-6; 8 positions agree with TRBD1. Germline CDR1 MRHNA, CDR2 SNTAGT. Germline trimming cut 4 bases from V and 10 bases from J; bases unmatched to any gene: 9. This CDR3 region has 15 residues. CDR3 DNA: TGTGCCAGCAGTGTTGGGCAGGGGGCTTCCTCACCCCTCCACTTT. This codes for CASSVGQGASSPLHF.

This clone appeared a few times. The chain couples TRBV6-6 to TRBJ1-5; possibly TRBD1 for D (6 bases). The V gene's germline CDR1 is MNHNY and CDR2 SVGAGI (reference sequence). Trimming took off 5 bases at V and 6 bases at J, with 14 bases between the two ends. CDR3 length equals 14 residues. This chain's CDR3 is CASSLSGEPQPQHF. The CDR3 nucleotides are TGTGCCAGCAGTCTATCAGGGGAGCCTCAGCCCCAGCATTTT.

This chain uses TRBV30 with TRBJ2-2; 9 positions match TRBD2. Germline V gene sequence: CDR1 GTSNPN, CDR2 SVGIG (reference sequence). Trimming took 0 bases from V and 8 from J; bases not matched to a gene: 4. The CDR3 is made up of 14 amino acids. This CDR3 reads CAWSVAGGIGELFF. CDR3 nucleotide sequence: TGTGCCTGGAGTGTGGCGGGGGGGATTGGGGAGCTGTTTTTT.

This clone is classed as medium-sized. CDR3 DNA sequence: TGTGCCAGCAGTTACTCCCAGTTACAAGAGACCCAGTACTTC. This gives the protein CASSYSQLQETQYF. The V call is TRBV6-5, the J call TRBJ2-5; D is uncertain. The CDR3 has 14 residues. Germline V gene lookup returns CDR1 MNHEY and CDR2 SVGAGI. Trimming removed 0 bases from V and 2 bases from J, with 7 bases in between.

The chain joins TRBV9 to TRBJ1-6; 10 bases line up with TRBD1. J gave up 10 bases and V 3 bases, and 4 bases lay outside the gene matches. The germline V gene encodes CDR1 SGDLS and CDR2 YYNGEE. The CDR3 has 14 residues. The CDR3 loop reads CASSGDRGRSPLHF. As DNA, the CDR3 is TGTGCCAGCAGCGGGGACAGGGGCCGCTCACCCCTCCACTTT.

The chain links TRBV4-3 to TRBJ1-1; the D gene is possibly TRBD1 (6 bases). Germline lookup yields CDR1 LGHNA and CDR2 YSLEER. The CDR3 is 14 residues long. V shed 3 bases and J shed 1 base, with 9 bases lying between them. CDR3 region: CASSQARGNTEAFF. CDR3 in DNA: TGCGCCAGCAGCCAGGCCAGGGGGAACACTGAAGCTTTCTTT.

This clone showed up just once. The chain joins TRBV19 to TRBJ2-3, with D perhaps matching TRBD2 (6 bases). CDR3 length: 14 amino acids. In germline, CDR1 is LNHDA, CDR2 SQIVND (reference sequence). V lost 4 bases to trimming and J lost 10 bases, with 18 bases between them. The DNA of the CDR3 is TGTGCCAGTAGTACCCGGGGGACTCAATCAGCGCAGTATTTT. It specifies CASSTRGTQSAQYF. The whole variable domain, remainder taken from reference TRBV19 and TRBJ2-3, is DGGITQSPKYLFRKEGQNVTLSCEQNLNHDAMYWYRQDPGQGLRLIYYSQIVNDFQKGDIAEGYSVSREKKESFPLTVTSAQKNPTAFYLCASSTRGTQSAQYFGPGTRLTVL.

The CDR3 sequence: CASSADRGPTDTQYF. Written as DNA, the CDR3 is TGTGCCAGCAGCGCGGACAGGGGGCCCACAGATACGCAGTATTTT. The J gene is TRBJ2-3, the V gene TRBV9; TRBD1 matches 11 bases. The germline V gene has CDR1 SGDLS and CDR2 YYNGEE. This CDR3 spans 15 amino acids. V lost 3 bases, J lost 2 bases, and 2 bases stayed unmatched.

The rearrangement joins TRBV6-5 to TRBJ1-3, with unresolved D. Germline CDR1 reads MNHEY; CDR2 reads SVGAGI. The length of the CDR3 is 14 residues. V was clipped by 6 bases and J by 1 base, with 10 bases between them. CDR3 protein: CASREGGSGNTIYF. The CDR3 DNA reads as TGTGCCAGCAGGGAGGGCGGATCTGGAAACACCATATATTTT.

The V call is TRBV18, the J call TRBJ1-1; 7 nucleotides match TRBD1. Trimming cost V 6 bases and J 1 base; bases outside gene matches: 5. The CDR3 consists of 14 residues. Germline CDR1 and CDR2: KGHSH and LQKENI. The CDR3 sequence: CASSPDRENTEAFF. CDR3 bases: TGTGCCAGCTCGCCTGACAGGGAGAACACTGAAGCTTTCTTT.

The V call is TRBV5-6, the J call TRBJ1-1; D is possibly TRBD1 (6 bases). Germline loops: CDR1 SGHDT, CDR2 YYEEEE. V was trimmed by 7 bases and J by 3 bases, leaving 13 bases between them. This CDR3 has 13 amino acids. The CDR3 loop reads CASEGVGDTEAFF. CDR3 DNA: TGTGCCAGCGAGGGGGTGGGGGACACTGAAGCTTTCTTT.

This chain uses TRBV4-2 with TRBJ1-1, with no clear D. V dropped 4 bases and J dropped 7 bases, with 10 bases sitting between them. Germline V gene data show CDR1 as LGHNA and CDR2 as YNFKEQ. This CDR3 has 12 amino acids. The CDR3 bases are TGTGCCAGCAGCCCCCTGGTCGGTGAAGCTTTCTTT. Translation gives CASSPLVGEAFF.

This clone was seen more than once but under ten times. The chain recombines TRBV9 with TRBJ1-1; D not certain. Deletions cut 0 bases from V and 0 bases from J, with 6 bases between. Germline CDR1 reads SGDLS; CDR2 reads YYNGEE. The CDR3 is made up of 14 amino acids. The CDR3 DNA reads TGTGCCAGCAGCGTAGTTTCAGTGAACACTGAAGCTTTCTTT. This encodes CASSVVSVNTEAFF.

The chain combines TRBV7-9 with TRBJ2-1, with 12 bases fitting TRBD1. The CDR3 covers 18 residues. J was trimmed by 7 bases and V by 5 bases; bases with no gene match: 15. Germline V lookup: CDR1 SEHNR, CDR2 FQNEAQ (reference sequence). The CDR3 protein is CASSLLGFGTGGKNEQFF. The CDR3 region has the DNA TGTGCCAGCAGCCTTTTGGGTTTTGGGACAGGGGGCAAGAATGAGCAGTTCTTC.

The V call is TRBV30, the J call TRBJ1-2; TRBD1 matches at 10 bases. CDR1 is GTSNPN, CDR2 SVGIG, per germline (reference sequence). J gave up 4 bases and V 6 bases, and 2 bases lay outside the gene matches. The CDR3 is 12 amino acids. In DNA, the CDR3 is TGTGCCTGTTGGGACAGGGGCTATGGCTACACCTTC. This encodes CACWDRGYGYTF.

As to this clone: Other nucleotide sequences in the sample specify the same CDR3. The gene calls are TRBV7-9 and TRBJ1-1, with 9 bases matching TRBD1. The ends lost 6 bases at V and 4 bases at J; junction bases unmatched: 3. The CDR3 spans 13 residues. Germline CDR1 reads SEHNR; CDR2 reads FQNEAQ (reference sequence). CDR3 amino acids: CASRTTGGTEAFF. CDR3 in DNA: TGTGCCAGCAGAACGACAGGGGGCACTGAAGCTTTCTTT.